This T cell receptor (beta chain) appears in the sequencing data of a study of shared clonotypes between healthy human individuals. At the level of the study: The people who gave samples were two women and a few men aged 18 to 49. Each donor had three CD4 naive, three CD4 memory, two CD8 naive and one CD8 memory plate. Whole-study findings and limits: The naive CD4 repertoires of several donors were compared, and roughly 5.1% of clonotypes were shared.

Data came from immunoSEQ multiplex PCR; TCRdb stores just in-frame clones and leaves some out. Altogether around 2,100,000 clones are present, about 95% being singletons, with the ten largest covering 1% to 1.5%. Germline CDR1 and CDR2: SEHNR and FQNEAQ (reference sequence). CDR3 length equals 12 residues. Notes on this clone: Its antigen is as yet unknown. One end of the junction varies from germline; a read error may be responsible.

Only CD45RO-negative cells positively selected for CCR7 counted as naive CD8 cells, so terminally differentiated effector memory CD45RA+ cells were excluded. Those who donated, Caucasian adults without exception, all lived in Nashville, Tennessee. The sample comprised naive CD8+ T cells sorted from blood. This sequence was found in a man in his late teens or twenties in good health. This chain links TRBV7-9 with TRBJ2-5; TRBD2 aligns across 8 bases. The CDR3 here is CASSLPPGLEDF. The DNA of the CDR3 is TGTGCCAGCAGCCTGCCACCGGGACTAGAGGACTTC.